These 20 T cell receptor beta chains share one sample of origin, sequenced in a study of sequential checkpoint blockade in melanoma. Sequencing was performed with immunoSEQ multiplex PCR; in TCRdb, only in-frame clones are kept and a portion is missing. The sample holds about 6,000 clones, about 21% seen once. Stated treatment: randomized to nivolumab then ipilimumab (arm A) or the reverse (arm B). The material was tumor tissue (inferred from file names), obtained from a patient given nivolumab and ipilimumab in sequence. These receptor sequences come from a human donor with melanoma.

This clone occurred a few times. The rearrangement links TRBV18 to TRBJ1-1; TRBD1 is a possible D gene (6 bases). The germline V and J ends were trimmed by 2 bases and 1 base, with 11 bases remaining between them. CDR1 KGHSH and CDR2 LQKENI come from the germline V gene. The CDR3 loop spans 15 amino acids. CDR3 sequence reads: CASSPSGTRNTEAFF. In nucleotides, the CDR3 is TGTGCCAGCTCACCATCGGGGACAAGGAACACTGAAGCTTTCTTT.

The chain joins TRBV11-3 to TRBJ1-1; D not resolved. Trimming stripped 7 bases from V and 2 bases from J, with 26 bases between. The CDR3 has 18 residues. CDR1 and CDR2 (germline): SGHNT, YENEEA. DNA of the CDR3: TGTGCCAGCAACCTTACCCTTCCTTTACGACGGAATAACACTGAAGCTTTCTTT. It yields the protein CASNLTLPLRRNNTEAFF.

The chain employs TRBV4-1 and TRBJ2-3; 7 bases are a match to TRBD1. The germline V gene encodes CDR1 MGHRA and CDR2 YSYEKL. This CDR3 is built from 12 residues. The ends lost 0 bases at V and 11 bases at J; junction bases unmatched: 2. CDR3 in DNA: TGCGCCAGCAGCCAAGAAGGGGACAGGCAGTATTTT. Its protein product is CASSQEGDRQYF.

This clone was seen more than once but under ten times. CDR3 sequence reads: CASSPGGTDTQYF. CDR3 coding DNA: TGTGCCAGCTCACCAGGGGGCACAGATACGCAGTATTTT. The rearrangement joins TRBV18 to TRBJ2-3; D not certain. CDR1 KGHSH and CDR2 LQKENI come from the germline V gene. V lost 2 bases and J lost 1, with 4 bases in between. This CDR3 has 13 residues. Full variable domain (remainder filled in from reference TRBV18 and TRBJ2-3): NAGVMQNPRHLVRRRGQEARLRCSPMKGHSHVYWYRQLPEEGLKFMVYLQKENIIDESGMPKERFSAEFPKEGPSILRIQQVVRGDSAAYFCASSPGGTDTQYFGPGTRLTVL.

By its share, this clone is medium-sized (0.01 to 0.1%). The J gene is TRBJ1-2, the V gene TRBV11-3; a weak D match, TRBD1 (6 bases). The germline V gene has CDR1 SGHNT and CDR2 YENEEA. This CDR3 contains 15 residues. V lost 5 bases, J lost 3 bases, and 16 bases lay in between. The CDR3 is CASSQPGRGDYGYTF. CDR3 nucleotides: TGTGCCAGCAGCCAACCCGGGAGGGGGGACTATGGCTACACCTTC.

This clone was recorded many times. The chain carries TRBV11-3 and TRBJ2-2; D is unclear. Trimming pared 5 bases from V and 0 bases from J, leaving 10 bases between. The V gene's germline CDR1 is SGHNT and CDR2 YENEEA. There are 15 residues in the CDR3. The CDR3 DNA reads as TGTGCCAGCAGCAACCGGGTCTCGAACACCGGGGAGCTGTTTTTT. This gives the protein CASSNRVSNTGELFF.

V usage is TRBV12-5 and J usage is TRBJ2-7; TRBD1 might be the D (5 bases). This CDR3 region has 15 residues. Germline values: CDR1 LGHNT, CDR2 FRNRAP. CDR3 in DNA: TGTGCCAGCTGTAGGGGCAGGGATAATTCCTACGAGCAGTACTTC. This encodes CASCRGRDNSYEQYF.

This chain uses TRBV19 with TRBJ2-3; D possibly uses TRBD1 or TRBD2 (5 bases each). V gave up 3 bases and J gave up 4 bases, with 17 bases separating them. The CDR3 runs to 16 residues. The germline V gene encodes CDR1 LNHDA and CDR2 SQIVND (reference sequence). The chain's CDR3 is CASSMSVGVRPDTQYF. The CDR3 region has the DNA TGTGCCAGTAGTATGAGCGTGGGGGTAAGGCCAGATACGCAGTATTTT. Full variable domain (rest looked up from reference TRBV19 and TRBJ2-3): DGGITQSPKYLFRKEGQNVTLSCEQNLNHDAMYWYRQDPGQGLRLIYYSQIVNDFQKGDIAEGYSVSREKKESFPLTVTSAQKNPTAFYLCASSMSVGVRPDTQYFGPGTRLTVL.

This clone has just a few counts. The CDR3 DNA sequence: TGCAGCGTGGGGATCAACGCTGGAAACACCATATATTTT. Translating gives CSVGINAGNTIYF. This sequence joins TRBV29-1 and TRBJ1-3; no reliable D call. CDR3 length equals 13 residues. V lost 6 bases, J lost 2 bases, and 11 bases lay in between. Germline CDR1 reads SQVTM; CDR2 reads ANQGSEA.

This clone was observed a handful of times. The chain combines TRBV11-3 with TRBJ1-1, with TRBD1 identical over 7 bases. From germline, CDR1 is SGHNT and CDR2 YENEEA. The CDR3 spans 14 residues. With 5 bases clipped from V and 1 base from J, the junction kept 4 bases outside the gene matches. This CDR3 reads CASSPQGTNTEAFF. The CDR3 region has the DNA TGTGCCAGCAGCCCACAGGGGACGAACACTGAAGCTTTCTTT.

This chain connects TRBV11-3 to TRBJ2-7; possibly TRBD1 for D (6 bases). CDR1 and CDR2 (germline): SGHNT, YENEEA. The V and J ends lost 8 bases and 4 bases respectively, with 18 bases between them. The CDR3 length is 14 residues. CDR3 residues: CASGQDSPGYEQYF. The CDR3 nucleotides read TGTGCCAGCGGCCAGGACAGTCCGGGGTACGAGCAGTACTTC. Based on the CDR3 plus reference TRBV11-3 and TRBJ2-7, the full variable domain is EAGVVQSPRYKIIEKKQPVAFWCNPISGHNTLYWYLQNLGQGPELLIRYENEEAVDDSQLPKDRFSAERLKGVDSTLKIQPAELGDSAVYLCASGQDSPGYEQYFGPGTRLTVT.

The chain uses TRBV6-8 and TRBJ1-5, with 8 bases identical to TRBD1. CDR1 is MNHGY, CDR2 SAAAGT, per germline. This CDR3 is built from 14 residues. V lost 7 bases, J lost 1 base, and 3 bases stayed unmatched. The CDR3 bases are TGTGCCAGCACCTGGACAGGGAGCAATCAGCCCCAGCATTTT. Amino acids: CASTWTGSNQPQHF.

The CDR3 DNA reads as TGTGCCAGCAGTTACTCAGGGGGCGTCAGGAACTATGGCTACACCTTC. Its protein is CASSYSGGVRNYGYTF. J is TRBJ1-2 and V is TRBV6-8; 7 bases agree with TRBD1. The CDR3 loop spans 16 amino acids. The V gene end was trimmed by 0 bases and the J gene end by 2 bases; junction bases not matched to a gene: 6. Per germline, CDR1 MNHGY and CDR2 SAAAGT.

There are a few counts of this clone. This chain joins TRBV11-3 and TRBJ2-1; D might be TRBD2 (6 bases). The CDR3 length is 15 residues. Between the trimmed V and J ends, which lost 0 bases and 6 bases, there was a span of 12 bases. Germline V CDR1 and CDR2: SGHNT, YENEEA. The CDR3 sequence: CASSLDGGVINEQFF. The CDR3 DNA follows: TGTGCCAGCAGCTTAGATGGAGGGGTTATCAATGAGCAGTTCTTC. The full variable domain, in which reference TRBV11-3 and TRBJ2-1 provide the parts outside the CDR3, is EAGVVQSPRYKIIEKKQPVAFWCNPISGHNTLYWYLQNLGQGPELLIRYENEEAVDDSQLPKDRFSAERLKGVDSTLKIQPAELGDSAVYLCASSLDGGVINEQFFGPGTRLTVL.

The gene calls are TRBV29-1 and TRBJ1-2; D might be TRBD1 (5 bases). The germline gives CDR1 SQVTM, CDR2 ANQGSEA. This CDR3 has 14 residues. V lost 7 bases to trimming and J lost 5 bases, with 20 bases between them. Here the CDR3 DNA reads TGCAGCGCCCAAGTGGGGACTACCTATTATGGCTACACCTTC. Its translation: CSAQVGTTYYGYTF.

This chain links TRBV18 with TRBJ2-3; 9 bases align to TRBD2. CDR3 length: 14 residues. Germline V gives CDR1 KGHSH, CDR2 LQKENI. V shed 3 bases and J 3 bases; nucleotides not matched to a gene: 1. The CDR3 DNA reads as TGTGCCAGCTCACCGGGACTAGCTACAGATACGCAGTATTTT. This encodes CASSPGLATDTQYF.

This clone was seen many times. The chain links TRBV11-3 to TRBJ1-4; D may be TRBD1 (5 bases). The CDR3 is 14 amino acids. Trimming left V 3 bases short and J 3 bases short, with 8 bases between. Germline V CDR1 and CDR2: SGHNT, YENEEA. CDR3 protein: CASSFGTANEKLFF. The DNA of the CDR3 is TGTGCCAGCAGCTTTGGGACGGCTAATGAAAAACTGTTTTTT.

This sequence joins TRBV18 and TRBJ2-7, with 7 nucleotides matching TRBD1. Germline loops: CDR1 KGHSH, CDR2 LQKENI. V lost 1 base and J lost 6; bases outside the gene matches: 6. The CDR3 contains 14 residues. CDR3 in DNA: TGTGCCAGCTCACCACAAGAACAGGGGATCGAGCAGTACTTC. This translates into CASSPQEQGIEQYF. Combining the CDR3 with reference TRBV18 and TRBJ2-7 gives the whole variable domain NAGVMQNPRHLVRRRGQEARLRCSPMKGHSHVYWYRQLPEEGLKFMVYLQKENIIDESGMPKERFSAEFPKEGPSILRIQQVVRGDSAAYFCASSPQEQGIEQYFGPGTRLTVT.

The rearrangement joins TRBV6-1 to TRBJ2-7; no definite D call. V shed 1 base and J shed 7 bases, with 8 bases lying between them. Germline V gene lookup returns CDR1 MNHNS and CDR2 SASEGT. This CDR3 is 12 amino acids long. CDR3 sequence reads: CASSEGVGEQYF. The CDR3, as DNA: TGTGCCAGCAGTGAAGGGGTCGGGGAGCAGTACTTC.

This clone was recorded once. This chain joins TRBV16 and TRBJ2-3; 8 bases are shared with TRBD2. This CDR3 comprises 15 residues. Germline V gives CDR1 KGHSY, CDR2 FQNENV. The trim removed 2 bases at V and 6 bases at J, leaving 7 bases unmatched. CDR3 region: CASSQRGGLADTQYF. In DNA, the CDR3 is TGTGCCAGCAGCCAACGAGGAGGACTAGCCGATACGCAGTATTTT.